These 27 T cell receptor beta chains were all obtained from the same sample, sequenced in a study of technical replicates of blood from several donors. Using immunoSEQ multiplex PCR, the repertoire was profiled, and TCRdb retains in-frame clones only, with some absent. This table has 65,000 to 85,000 clones, approximately 93% appearing once. Sample: T cells isolated from PBMCs. These receptors all come from a human donor in good health.

V is TRBV7-8 and J is TRBJ2-7, with 15 bases lining up with TRBD2. V gave up 5 bases and J gave up 2 bases; unmatched junction bases: 10. The CDR3 length is 18 residues. Looked up from germline, CDR1 is SGHVS and CDR2 is FQNEAQ. CDR3 protein: CASSAGTSGRTLAYEQYF. CDR3 sequence (DNA): TGTGCCAGCAGCGCCGGGACTAGCGGGAGGACGTTGGCCTACGAGCAGTACTTC.

This chain joins TRBV7-6 and TRBJ2-7; TRBD1 aligns across 9 bases. After removal of 6 bases from V and 5 bases from J, the junction contained 5 bases not matched to a gene. The germline CDR1 and CDR2 sequences are SGHVS and FNYEAQ. The CDR3 totals 13 residues. The CDR3 sequence: CASSYRDRDEQYF. The CDR3 region has the DNA TGTGCCAGCAGTTACCGGGACAGGGACGAGCAGTACTTC.

The chain carries TRBV9 and TRBJ2-7; D may be TRBD1 (6 bases). This CDR3 has 14 amino acids. V dropped 5 bases and J dropped 5 bases, with 17 bases sitting between them. The germline gives CDR1 SGDLS, CDR2 YYNGEE. CDR3 in amino acids: CASSESGAVHEQYF. CDR3 nucleotides: TGTGCCAGCAGTGAATCAGGGGCAGTCCACGAGCAGTACTTC.

The chain carries TRBV7-9 and TRBJ1-3; 7 bases fit TRBD1. The CDR3 loop spans 17 amino acids. Losses at the gene ends were 4 bases for V and 4 bases for J; bases not matched to a gene: 13. CDR1 and CDR2 (germline): SEHNR, FQNEAQ (reference sequence). The CDR3 reads CASSSTKQGLSGNTIYF. The CDR3 DNA reads TGTGCCAGCAGCTCGACTAAACAGGGGCTTTCAGGAAACACCATATATTTT.

The chain links TRBV2 to TRBJ2-7; 8 bases align to TRBD2. Germline V lookup: CDR1 SNHLY, CDR2 FYNNEI. Trimming cost V 1 base and J 5 bases; bases outside gene matches: 7. The CDR3 is made up of 15 amino acids. CDR3 protein: CASSEDPAGVHEQYF. The CDR3 nucleotides read TGTGCCAGCAGTGAAGACCCAGCGGGAGTGCACGAGCAGTACTTC.

The V gene is TRBV29-1, the J gene TRBJ2-7; a possible D gene is TRBD2 (9 bases). V gave up 8 bases and J gave up 4 bases, with 21 bases separating them. This CDR3 is built from 14 residues. Looked up from germline, CDR1 is SQVTM and CDR2 is ANQGSEA. CDR3 sequence (DNA): TGCAGCACCCAGGGGGCGGGAGGGCCTTACGAGCAGTACTTC. It yields the protein CSTQGAGGPYEQYF.

This sequence joins TRBV2 and TRBJ2-3; TRBD2 aligns across 9 bases. Germline values: CDR1 SNHLY, CDR2 FYNNEI. The V segment lost 4 bases and the J segment 0 bases; nucleotides outside the gene matches: 2. CDR3 length equals 15 residues. The CDR3 nucleotides are TGTGCCAGCAGTGTAACTAGCGGGAGCACAGATACGCAGTATTTT. It is translated as CASSVTSGSTDTQYF.

This clone was seen a single time. The V call is TRBV5-1, the J call TRBJ2-2; TRBD2 matches at 8 bases. V was pared by 4 bases and J by 7 bases, with 12 bases of the junction left unmatched. The germline gives CDR1 SGHRS, CDR2 YFSETQ. The CDR3 totals 16 residues. The CDR3 DNA sequence: TGCGCCAGCAGCCCATCGGGCGGGAGGAGTAACGGGGAGCTGTTTTTT. It is translated as CASSPSGGRSNGELFF.

The chain uses TRBV28 and TRBJ2-4; 11 nucleotides align to TRBD1. Germline trimming cut 4 bases from V and 4 bases from J; bases unmatched to any gene: 3. Germline-derived CDR1 and CDR2 are MDHEN and SYDVKM. CDR3 size: 15 residues. CDR3 protein: CASSSGDRGKNIQYF. CDR3 DNA: TGTGCCAGCAGTTCCGGGGACAGGGGGAAAAACATTCAGTACTTC.

This chain joins TRBV6-6 and TRBJ1-1, with D hard to call. The ends were cut back, 10 bases at V and 10 bases at J, with 13 bases in the middle. This CDR3 spans 10 amino acids. Germline values: CDR1 MNHNY, CDR2 SVGAGI (reference sequence). The CDR3 here is CATSPRGAFF. The DNA of the CDR3 is TGTGCCACCTCCCCCCGGGGAGCTTTCTTT.

This clone was seen once. The CDR3 sequence is CASSLRGLANYNEQFF. CDR3 DNA: TGTGCCAGCAGCTTGCGCGGCCTAGCGAACTACAATGAGCAGTTCTTC. This sequence joins TRBV5-8 and TRBJ2-1, with D tentatively TRBD2 (6 bases). This CDR3 region has 16 residues. Between the trimmed V and J ends, which lost 1 base and 3 bases, there was a span of 14 bases. Per the germline V gene, CDR1 is SGHTS and CDR2 is YDEGEE.

The rearrangement links TRBV13 to TRBJ1-2, with D unclear. The CDR3 runs to 12 residues. Germline V CDR1 and CDR2: PRHDT, FYEKMQ (reference sequence). Trimming stripped 4 bases from V and 5 bases from J, with 8 bases between. CDR3 sequence: CASSSRGYGYTF. The CDR3 DNA follows: TGTGCCAGCAGCTCTAGAGGGTATGGCTACACCTTC.

The V and J genes are TRBV30 and TRBJ1-1; TRBD1 is a possible D gene (5 bases). Germline CDR1 and CDR2: GTSNPN and SVGIG (reference sequence). Trimming removed 5 bases from V and 1 base from J, with 5 bases in between. The CDR3 is 11 residues long. The CDR3 DNA reads TGTGCCTGGGGACAGAACACTGAAGCTTTCTTT. It encodes CAWGQNTEAFF.

The chain recombines TRBV7-3 with TRBJ2-1, with TRBD2 matching over 10 bases. Germline assignment: CDR1 SGHTA and CDR2 FQGTGA. The V and J ends lost 4 bases and 8 bases, in that order; junction bases with no gene match: 5. CDR3 length: 14 amino acids. This CDR3 reads CASSWSGRDDEQFF. CDR3 nucleotide sequence: TGTGCCAGCAGCTGGAGCGGGAGGGACGATGAGCAGTTCTTC.

The chain combines TRBV19 with TRBJ1-2; D is ambiguous. The V gene's germline CDR1 is LNHDA and CDR2 SQIVND (reference sequence). Trimming pared 3 bases from V and 4 bases from J, leaving 9 bases between. There are 13 residues in the CDR3. CDR3 sequence (DNA): TGTGCCAGTAGTATGAGGGCCATCTATGGCTACACCTTC. Its translation is CASSMRAIYGYTF.

This sequence joins TRBV13 and TRBJ1-5; D perhaps matches TRBD1 (6 bases). V was shortened by 5 bases and J by 4 bases, with 12 bases between the two germline ends. The germline V gene has CDR1 PRHDT and CDR2 FYEKMQ (reference sequence). The CDR3 runs to 14 residues. The CDR3 nucleotides are TGTGCCAGCAGCCTTGGGACACTAAATCAGCCCCAGCATTTT. Translating gives CASSLGTLNQPQHF.

The chain combines TRBV5-1 with TRBJ1-2; 9 bases line up with TRBD1. CDR3 length: 13 amino acids. V lost 4 bases and J lost 4; bases outside the gene matches: 2. Germline CDR1 SGHRS, CDR2 YFSETQ. The CDR3 bases are TGCGCCAGCAGCGTGGGACAGGGCTATGGCTACACCTTC. This codes for CASSVGQGYGYTF.

This chain connects TRBV13 to TRBJ1-1, with D hard to call. The CDR3 spans 13 residues. V was shortened by 2 bases and J by 0 bases, with 4 bases between the two germline ends. Germline-derived CDR1 and CDR2 are PRHDT and FYEKMQ (reference sequence). The CDR3 region is CASSLSVNTEAFF. CDR3 DNA: TGTGCCAGCAGCTTATCCGTGAACACTGAAGCTTTCTTT.

The gene calls are TRBV7-9 and TRBJ1-5; tentatively, D is TRBD1 (6 bases). This CDR3 contains 13 residues. Germline assignment: CDR1 SEHNR and CDR2 FQNEAQ (reference sequence). V lost 6 bases, J lost 4 bases, and 10 bases lay in between. The DNA for the CDR3 is TGTGCCAGCAGAGGGGGTTTAAATCAGCCCCAGCATTTT. Translation gives CASRGGLNQPQHF.

The chain links TRBV30 to TRBJ1-4; perhaps TRBD1 as D (5 bases). The CDR3 contains 13 residues. Trimming cost V 0 bases and J 6 bases, with 8 bases left between them. Germline assignment: CDR1 GTSNPN and CDR2 SVGIG (reference sequence). The CDR3 loop reads CAWSVDRHEKLFF. The CDR3 DNA sequence: TGTGCCTGGAGTGTTGACAGACATGAAAAACTGTTTTTT.

The rearrangement links TRBV29-1 to TRBJ2-7; TRBD1 agrees at 11 bases. The CDR3 length is 13 residues. The J segment lost 5 bases and the V segment lost 3 bases, leaving 3 bases of the junction unmatched. Germline V gene lookup returns CDR1 SQVTM and CDR2 ANQGSEA. The CDR3 DNA follows: TGCAGCGTTGATTGGACAGGGGGCAACGAGCAGTACTTC. The encoded protein is CSVDWTGGNEQYF.

The V call is TRBV19, the J call TRBJ2-4; 8 nucleotides align to TRBD1. The CDR3 contains 17 residues. Germline V lookup: CDR1 LNHDA, CDR2 SQIVND (reference sequence). J lost 2 bases, V lost 5 bases, and 11 bases had no gene match. CDR3 region: CASSVITRDRTKNIQYF. The CDR3 bases are TGTGCCAGTAGTGTTATTACCCGGGACAGGACCAAAAACATTCAGTACTTC.

The chain couples TRBV10-2 to TRBJ2-7, with 7 bases fitting TRBD1. The CDR3 extends over 18 amino acids. CDR1 is WSHSY, CDR2 SAAADI, per germline. J lost 3 bases, V lost 3 bases, and 17 bases had no gene match. The CDR3 is CASSDSRQGESPFYEQYF. The CDR3 nucleotides read TGCGCCAGCAGTGACTCCAGACAGGGAGAGTCCCCTTTCTACGAGCAGTACTTC.

This chain joins TRBV29-1 and TRBJ2-4, with D perhaps TRBD2 (5 bases). This CDR3 has 16 amino acids. V gave up 0 bases and J gave up 0 bases, with 12 bases separating them. CDR1 SQVTM and CDR2 ANQGSEA come from the germline V gene. CDR3 region: CSVEDRRELAKNIQYF. CDR3 nucleotide sequence: TGCAGCGTTGAAGACCGACGGGAACTAGCCAAAAACATTCAGTACTTC.

The rearrangement joins TRBV27 to TRBJ1-1, with TRBD1 matching 8 bases. The germline V gene encodes CDR1 MNHEY and CDR2 SMNVEV (reference sequence). The CDR3 is made up of 14 amino acids. V shed 4 bases, J shed 3 bases, and the junction held 4 bases outside the gene matches. CDR3 residues: CASSSGGQDTEAFF. For the CDR3, the DNA is TGTGCCAGCAGTTCAGGGGGCCAAGACACTGAAGCTTTCTTT.

On this clone: A junction end diverges from the germline sequence, so it may reflect a read error. CDR3 DNA sequence: TGTGCTAGCAGTCCGGGACTAGCGGAAGAGACCCAGTACTTC. Amino acids: CASSPGLAEETQYF. The chain uses TRBV7-7 and TRBJ2-5, with 11 bases identical to TRBD2. CDR1 and CDR2 (germline): SSHAT, FNYEAQ (reference sequence). The CDR3 runs to 14 residues.

This clone was seen a single time. The chain recombines TRBV9 with TRBJ2-7; 7 bases match TRBD1. The V gene end was trimmed by 3 bases and the J gene end by 2 bases; junction bases not matched to a gene: 11. The CDR3 length is 16 residues. Germline V gene sequence: CDR1 SGDLS, CDR2 YYNGEE. CDR3 residues: CASSGTGAQLPYEQYF. In DNA form, the CDR3 reads TGTGCCAGCAGCGGGACAGGCGCTCAACTTCCCTACGAGCAGTACTTC.